The clone carrying this TCR beta chain was recorded a few times. What it binds is unknown. V lost 2 bases and J lost 3; bases outside the gene matches: 4. The CDR3 has 15 amino acids. Germline loops: CDR1 SGHRS, CDR2 YFSETQ. These data are taken from a study of cytomegalovirus exposure and HLA in healthy donors. The primer mix had 60 Vbeta and 13 Jbeta primers. Method: immunoSEQ multiplex PCR; TCRdb's copy keeps in-frame clones and lacks some. The data contain 120,000 to 150,000 clones, 80% to 85% of them singletons. Study-wide results and caveats: Links to common viral pathogens appeared, in a later analysis, for several of the most significant clusters.

Source material: PBMCs. The receptor was derived from a woman in her twenties or thirties in good health and CMV-seronegative. This chain joins TRBV5-1 and TRBJ1-2; 10 bases line up with TRBD1. CDR3 nucleotide sequence: TGCGCCAGCAGCTTAAGGGGACAGGGGTACTATGGCTACACCTTC. It is translated as CASSLRGQGYYGYTF.